This record concerns one T cell receptor beta chain sequence. The sample is drawn from a study of blood T cell repertoires in COVID-19. Looking at the study overall: The United States, Italy and Spain provided the acute and convalescent COVID-19 samples.

The CDR3 runs 13 residues. Germline V lookup: CDR1 SGHVS, CDR2 FNYEAQ. Trimming left V 4 bases short and J 7 bases short, with 11 bases between. The method was immunoSEQ multiplex PCR; TCRdb's version includes in-frame clones alone and lacks a portion of them. The profile shows approximately 300,000 clones, about 90% of them singletons. Study members were between about 18 and 100 years old and lived in 24 US regions. Participants reported their clinical history, and cohort assignment relied on those reports. V gene TRBV7-6 combines with J gene TRBJ1-5, with D unclear. Sequencing was carried out using PBMCs or T cells enriched from blood (not recorded which). The clonotype comes from a woman aged 18-29 years with acute COVID-19. CDR3: CASSSGPEQPQHF. The CDR3 DNA is TGTGCCAGCAGCTCAGGTCCAGAGCAGCCCCAGCATTTT.